A single sample gave rise to the 9 T cell receptor beta chains below, sequenced in a study of shared T cell receptors in the human thymus. Repertoires were generated with immunoSEQ multiplex PCR, while TCRdb's copy carries only in-frame clones and drops some. The sample has around 730,000 clones, over 75% seen once. These sequences were also reported in another study, on human thymus T cells.

Sample: thymocytes. These TCRs come from a girl younger than two with a congenital heart defect.

This chain links TRBV5-6 with TRBJ1-4, with 12 positions matching TRBD1. This CDR3 is 18 amino acids long. Germline V lookup: CDR1 SGHDT, CDR2 YYEEEE. After removal of 0 bases from V and 5 bases from J, the junction contained 8 bases not matched to a gene. The CDR3 reads CASSLGGTGGKLNEKLFF. The DNA of the CDR3 is TGTGCCAGCAGCTTGGGAGGGACAGGGGGCAAGTTAAATGAAAAACTGTTTTTT.

This rearrangement joins TRBV9 to TRBJ2-1, with D possibly being TRBD2 (7 bases). The V end was cut by 4 bases, the J end by 8 bases, with 25 bases between. Germline V gene lookup returns CDR1 SGDLS and CDR2 YYNGEE. This CDR3 is 17 amino acids long. The CDR3 protein is CASSLALGGGGRDEQFF. The CDR3 DNA reads as TGTGCCAGCAGCCTCGCACTAGGTGGGGGGGGCAGGGATGAGCAGTTCTTC.

This chain links TRBV18 with TRBJ2-5, with 10 bases aligning to TRBD2. Germline V CDR1 and CDR2: KGHSH, LQKENI. The CDR3 length is 14 residues. Trimming took 4 bases from V and 5 from J; bases not matched to a gene: 4. This chain's CDR3 is CASSRLAGVETQYF. In DNA, the CDR3 is TGTGCCAGCTCACGGCTAGCGGGGGTTGAGACCCAGTACTTC.

The V and J genes are TRBV4-1 and TRBJ1-1; 8 positions match TRBD1. This CDR3 spans 14 amino acids. V was pared by 6 bases and J by 4 bases, with 7 bases of the junction left unmatched. Germline V CDR1 and CDR2: MGHRA, YSYEKL. The CDR3 loop reads CASSQSGGCTEAFF. The CDR3 DNA is TGCGCCAGCAGTCAGTCAGGGGGCTGCACTGAAGCTTTCTTT.

As to this clone: Mismatch with germline at one junction end may stem from a read error. This chain connects TRBV2 to TRBJ1-1; D is perhaps TRBD1 (5 bases). Germline V gives CDR1 SNHLY, CDR2 FYNNEI. The CDR3 is 19 amino acids. The CDR3 loop is CASREACLKAEQGNTEAFF. CDR3 nucleotide sequence: TGTGCCAGCAGGGAAGCCTGCCTTAAGGCGGAGCAGGGAAACACTGAAGCTTTCTTT. The full variable domain, rest sourced from reference TRBV2 and TRBJ1-1, is EPEVTQTPSHQVTQMGQEVILRCVPISNHLYFYWYRQILGQKVEFLVSFYNNEISEKSEIFDDQFSVERPDGSNFTLKIRSTKLEDSAMYFCASREACLKAEQGNTEAFFGQGTRLTVV.

The chain recombines TRBV9 with TRBJ2-7, with D maybe TRBD2 (6 bases). Germline V gene data show CDR1 as SGDLS and CDR2 as YYNGEE. This CDR3 region has 13 residues. V was shortened by 5 bases and J by 2 bases, with 11 bases between the two germline ends. In nucleotides, the CDR3 is TGTGCCAGCAGTCGGGACTTAGCCTACGAGCAGTACTTC. Translation gives CASSRDLAYEQYF. The full variable domain, completed using reference TRBV9 and TRBJ2-7, is DSGVTQTPKHLITATGQRVTLRCSPRSGDLSVYWYQQSLDQGLQFLIQYYNGEERAKGNILERFSAQQFPDLHSELNLSSLELGDSALYFCASSRDLAYEQYFGPGTRLTVT.

The chain is built from TRBV6-5 and TRBJ2-5; 8 positions agree with TRBD2. Germline CDR1 and CDR2: MNHEY and SVGAGI. CDR3 length: 14 amino acids. The V gene end was trimmed by 3 bases and the J gene end by 5 bases; junction bases not matched to a gene: 5. Here the CDR3 reads CASSYRGGWETQYF. For the CDR3, the DNA is TGTGCCAGCAGTTATCGGGGGGGCTGGGAGACCCAGTACTTC.

The rearrangement joins TRBV12-5 to TRBJ2-3; no firm D call. There are 15 residues in the CDR3. V was clipped by 0 bases and J by 0 bases, with 7 bases between them. Germline V gene lookup returns CDR1 LGHNT and CDR2 FRNRAP. The CDR3 loop reads CASGLVFTSTDTQYF. DNA of the CDR3: TGTGCTAGTGGTTTGGTTTTTACTAGCACAGATACGCAGTATTTT.

This chain connects TRBV7-3 to TRBJ2-1; TRBD2 matches at 7 bases. J gave up 7 bases and V 1 base, and 4 bases lay outside the gene matches. The germline V gene has CDR1 SGHTA and CDR2 FQGTGA. The CDR3 spans 14 residues. CDR3 nucleotide sequence: TGTGCCAGCAGCTTAAGTGGGGGGGGTAATGAGCAGTTCTTC. It translates to CASSLSGGGNEQFF.